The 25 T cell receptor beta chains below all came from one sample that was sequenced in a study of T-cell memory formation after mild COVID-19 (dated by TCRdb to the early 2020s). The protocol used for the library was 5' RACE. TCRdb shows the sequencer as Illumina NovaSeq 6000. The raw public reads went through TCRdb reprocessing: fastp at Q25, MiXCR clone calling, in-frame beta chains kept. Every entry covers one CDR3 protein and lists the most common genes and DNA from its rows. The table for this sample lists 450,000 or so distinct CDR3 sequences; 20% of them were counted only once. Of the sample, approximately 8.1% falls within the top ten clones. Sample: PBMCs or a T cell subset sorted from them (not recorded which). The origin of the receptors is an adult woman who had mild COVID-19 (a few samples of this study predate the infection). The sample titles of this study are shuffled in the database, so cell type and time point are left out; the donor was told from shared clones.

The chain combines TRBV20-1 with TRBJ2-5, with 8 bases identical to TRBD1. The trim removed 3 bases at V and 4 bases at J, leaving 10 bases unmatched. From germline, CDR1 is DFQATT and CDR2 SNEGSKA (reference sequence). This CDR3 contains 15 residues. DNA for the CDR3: TGCAGTGCTAGGCGGACAGGGTGGCGCGGAGAGACCCAGTACTTC. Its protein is CSARRTGWRGETQYF.

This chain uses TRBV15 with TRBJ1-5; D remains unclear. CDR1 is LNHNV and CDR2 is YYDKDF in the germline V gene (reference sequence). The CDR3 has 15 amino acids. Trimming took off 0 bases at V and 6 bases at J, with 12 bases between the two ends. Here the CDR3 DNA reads TGTGCCACCAGCAGAGATAGGGTGGGGAGTCAGCCCCAGCATTTT. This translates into CATSRDRVGSQPQHF.

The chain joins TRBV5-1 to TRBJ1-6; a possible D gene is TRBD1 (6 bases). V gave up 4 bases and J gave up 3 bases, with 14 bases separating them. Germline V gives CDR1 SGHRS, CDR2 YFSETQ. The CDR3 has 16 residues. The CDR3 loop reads CASSPGHPLYNSPLHF. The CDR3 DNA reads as TGCGCCAGCAGCCCGGGACACCCCCTCTATAATTCACCCCTCCACTTT.

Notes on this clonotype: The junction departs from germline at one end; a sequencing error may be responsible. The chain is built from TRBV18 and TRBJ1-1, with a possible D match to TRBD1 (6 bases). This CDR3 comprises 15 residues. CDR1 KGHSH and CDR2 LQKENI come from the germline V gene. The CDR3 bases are TGTGCCAGCTCCAAAACGGGGGGCGAGAACACTGAGGCTTTCTTT. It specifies CASSKTGGENTEAFF. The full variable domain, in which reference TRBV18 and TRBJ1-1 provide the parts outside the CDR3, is NAGVMQNPRHLVRRRGQEARLRCSPMKGHSHVYWYRQLPEEGLKFMVYLQKENIIDESGMPKERFSAEFPKEGPSILRIQQVVRGDSAAYFCASSKTGGENTEAFFGQGTRLTVV.

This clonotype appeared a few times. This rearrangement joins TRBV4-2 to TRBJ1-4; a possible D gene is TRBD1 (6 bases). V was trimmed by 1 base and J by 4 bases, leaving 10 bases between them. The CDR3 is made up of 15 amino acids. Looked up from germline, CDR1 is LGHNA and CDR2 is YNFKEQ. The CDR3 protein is CASSQAGRGNEKLFF. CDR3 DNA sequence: TGTGCCAGCAGCCAAGCGGGCAGGGGTAATGAAAAACTGTTTTTT.

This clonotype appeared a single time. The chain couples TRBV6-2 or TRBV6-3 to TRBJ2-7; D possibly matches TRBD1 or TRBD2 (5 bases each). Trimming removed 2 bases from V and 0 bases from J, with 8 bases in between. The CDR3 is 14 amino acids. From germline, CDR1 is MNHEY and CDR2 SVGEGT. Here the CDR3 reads CASSYDGASYEQYF. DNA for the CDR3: TGTGCCAGCAGTTACGACGGGGCCTCCTACGAGCAGTACTTC.

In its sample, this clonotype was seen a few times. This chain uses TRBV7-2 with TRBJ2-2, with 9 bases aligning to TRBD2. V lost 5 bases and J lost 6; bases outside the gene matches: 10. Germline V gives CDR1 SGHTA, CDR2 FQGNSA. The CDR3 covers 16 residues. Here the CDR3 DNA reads TGTGCCAGCAGCCCACCGGGACTAGCAACGTCCGGGGAGCTGTTTTTT. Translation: CASSPPGLATSGELFF.

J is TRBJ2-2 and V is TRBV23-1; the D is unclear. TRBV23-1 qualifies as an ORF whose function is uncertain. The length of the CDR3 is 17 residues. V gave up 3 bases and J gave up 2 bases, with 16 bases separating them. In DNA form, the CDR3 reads TGCGCCAGCAGTCACTGGAAAGACCCGGGTAACACCGGGGAGCTGTTTTTT. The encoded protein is CASSHWKDPGNTGELFF.

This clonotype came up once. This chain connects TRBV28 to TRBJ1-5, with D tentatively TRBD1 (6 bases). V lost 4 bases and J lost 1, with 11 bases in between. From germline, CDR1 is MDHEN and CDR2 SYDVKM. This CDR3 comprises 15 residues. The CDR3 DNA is TGTGCCAGCAGTTACGGACAGTCCAGCAATCAGCCCCAGCATTTT. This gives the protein CASSYGQSSNQPQHF.

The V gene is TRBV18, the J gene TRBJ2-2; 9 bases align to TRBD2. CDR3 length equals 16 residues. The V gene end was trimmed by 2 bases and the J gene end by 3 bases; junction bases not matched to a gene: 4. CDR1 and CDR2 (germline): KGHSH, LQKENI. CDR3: CASSPSGGTYTGELFF. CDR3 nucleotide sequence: TGTGCCAGCTCACCAAGCGGGGGGACGTACACCGGGGAGCTGTTTTTT.

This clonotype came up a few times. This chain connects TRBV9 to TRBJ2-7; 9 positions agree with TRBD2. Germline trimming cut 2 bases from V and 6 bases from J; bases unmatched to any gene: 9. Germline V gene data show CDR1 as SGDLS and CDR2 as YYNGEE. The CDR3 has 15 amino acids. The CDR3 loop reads CASSVGGGRAVEQYF. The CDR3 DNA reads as TGTGCCAGCAGCGTTGGAGGCGGGAGGGCCGTCGAGCAGTACTTC.

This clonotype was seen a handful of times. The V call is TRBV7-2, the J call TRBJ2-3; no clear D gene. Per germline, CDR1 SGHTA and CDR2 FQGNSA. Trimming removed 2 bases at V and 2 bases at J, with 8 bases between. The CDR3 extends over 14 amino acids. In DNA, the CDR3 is TGTGCCAGCAGCTTATCGTGGGCCACAGATACGCAGTATTTT. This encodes CASSLSWATDTQYF.

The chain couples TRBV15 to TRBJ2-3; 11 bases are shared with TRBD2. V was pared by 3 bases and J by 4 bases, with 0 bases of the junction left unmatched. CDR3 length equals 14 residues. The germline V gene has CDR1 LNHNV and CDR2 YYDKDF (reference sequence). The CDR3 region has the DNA TGTGCCACCAGCAGGACTAGCGGGGCAGATACGCAGTATTTT. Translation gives CATSRTSGADTQYF.

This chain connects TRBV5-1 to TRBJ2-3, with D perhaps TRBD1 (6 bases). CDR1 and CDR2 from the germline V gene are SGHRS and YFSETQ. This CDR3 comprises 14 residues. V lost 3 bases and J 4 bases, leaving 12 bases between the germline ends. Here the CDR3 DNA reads TGCGCCAGCAGCTACCAACAGGGCGCAGATACGCAGTATTTT. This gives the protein CASSYQQGADTQYF.

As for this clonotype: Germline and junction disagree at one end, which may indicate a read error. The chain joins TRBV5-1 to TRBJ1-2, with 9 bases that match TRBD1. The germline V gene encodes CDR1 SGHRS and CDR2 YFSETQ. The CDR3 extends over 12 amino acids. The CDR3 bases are TGCGCCAGAAGCGATGGGACAGGGTCCCGTGCCTTC. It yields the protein CARSDGTGSRAF.

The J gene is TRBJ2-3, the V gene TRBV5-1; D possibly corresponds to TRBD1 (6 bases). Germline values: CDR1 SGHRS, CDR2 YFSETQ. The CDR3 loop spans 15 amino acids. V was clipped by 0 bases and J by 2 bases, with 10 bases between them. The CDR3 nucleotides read TGCGCCAGCAGCTTGGTGGACAGATCCACAGATACGCAGTATTTT. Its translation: CASSLVDRSTDTQYF.

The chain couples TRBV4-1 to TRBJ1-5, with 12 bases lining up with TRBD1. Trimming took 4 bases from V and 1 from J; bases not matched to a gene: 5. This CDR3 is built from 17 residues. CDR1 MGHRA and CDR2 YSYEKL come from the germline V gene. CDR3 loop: CASSPAGTGGSNQPQHF. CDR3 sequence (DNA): TGCGCCAGCAGCCCAGCAGGGACAGGGGGCAGCAATCAGCCCCAGCATTTT.

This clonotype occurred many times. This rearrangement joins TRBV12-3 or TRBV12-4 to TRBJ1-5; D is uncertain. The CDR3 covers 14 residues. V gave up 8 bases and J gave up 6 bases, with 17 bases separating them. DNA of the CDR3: TGTGCCAGCGCTCGATCCGGGGATACTCAGCCCCAGCATTTT. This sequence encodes CASARSGDTQPQHF.

In nucleotides, the CDR3 is TGTGCCAGCAGCTTGGGTGGACAGGTGAACACTGAAGCTTTCTTT. It yields the protein CASSLGGQVNTEAFF. The V call is TRBV5-6, the J call TRBJ1-1, with 7 positions matching TRBD1. The CDR3 length is 15 residues. Germline V gene sequence: CDR1 SGHDT, CDR2 YYEEEE. The ends lost 0 bases at V and 0 bases at J; junction bases unmatched: 2.

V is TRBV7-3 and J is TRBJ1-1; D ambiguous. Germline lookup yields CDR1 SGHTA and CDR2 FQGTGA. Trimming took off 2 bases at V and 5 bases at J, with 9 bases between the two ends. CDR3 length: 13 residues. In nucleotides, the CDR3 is TGTGCCAGCAGCTTAGGCCGGGAAACTGAAGCTTTCTTT. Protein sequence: CASSLGRETEAFF.

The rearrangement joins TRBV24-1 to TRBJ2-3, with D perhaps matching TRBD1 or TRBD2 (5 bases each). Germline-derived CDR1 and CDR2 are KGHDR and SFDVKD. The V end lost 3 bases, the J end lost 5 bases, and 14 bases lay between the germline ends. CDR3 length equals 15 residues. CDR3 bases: TGTGCCACCAGTGATCTCGTACGGGACGGAGATACGCAGTATTTT. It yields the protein CATSDLVRDGDTQYF.

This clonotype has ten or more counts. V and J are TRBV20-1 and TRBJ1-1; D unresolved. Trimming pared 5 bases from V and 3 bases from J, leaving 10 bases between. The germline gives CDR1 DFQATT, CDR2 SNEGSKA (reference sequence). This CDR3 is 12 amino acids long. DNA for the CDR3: TGCAGTGCTGACGGACTGGACACTGAAGCTTTCTTT. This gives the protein CSADGLDTEAFF.

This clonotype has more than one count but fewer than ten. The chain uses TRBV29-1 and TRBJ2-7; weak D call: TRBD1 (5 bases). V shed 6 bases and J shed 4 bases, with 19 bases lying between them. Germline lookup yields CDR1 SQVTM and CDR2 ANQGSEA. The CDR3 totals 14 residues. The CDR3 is CSVRQPHRQYEQYF. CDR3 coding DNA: TGCAGCGTGCGACAGCCTCACCGACAATACGAGCAGTACTTC.

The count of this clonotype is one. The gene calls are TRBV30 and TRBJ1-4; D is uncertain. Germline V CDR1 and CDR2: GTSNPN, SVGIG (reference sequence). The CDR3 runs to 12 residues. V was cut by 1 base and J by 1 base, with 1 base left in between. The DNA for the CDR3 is TGTGCCTGGAGTGGAACTAATGAAAAACTGTTTTTT. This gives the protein CAWSGTNEKLFF.

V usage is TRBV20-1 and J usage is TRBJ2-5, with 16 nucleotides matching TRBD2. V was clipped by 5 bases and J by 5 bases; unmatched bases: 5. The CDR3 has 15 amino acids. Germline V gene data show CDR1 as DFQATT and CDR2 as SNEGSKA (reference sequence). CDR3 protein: CSASKGLAGGETQYF. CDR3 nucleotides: TGCAGTGCTTCCAAGGGACTAGCGGGAGGGGAGACCCAGTACTTC.